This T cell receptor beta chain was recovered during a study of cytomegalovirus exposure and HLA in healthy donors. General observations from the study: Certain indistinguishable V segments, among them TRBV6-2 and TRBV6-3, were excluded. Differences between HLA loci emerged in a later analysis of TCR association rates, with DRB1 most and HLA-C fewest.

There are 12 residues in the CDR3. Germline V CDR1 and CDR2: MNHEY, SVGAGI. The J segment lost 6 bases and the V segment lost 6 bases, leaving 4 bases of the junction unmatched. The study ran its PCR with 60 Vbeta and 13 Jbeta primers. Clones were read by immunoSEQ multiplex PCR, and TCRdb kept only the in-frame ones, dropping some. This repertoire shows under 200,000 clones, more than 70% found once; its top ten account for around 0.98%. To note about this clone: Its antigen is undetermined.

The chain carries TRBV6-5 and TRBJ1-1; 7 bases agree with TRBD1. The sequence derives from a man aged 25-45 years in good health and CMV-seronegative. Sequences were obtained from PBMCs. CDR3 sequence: CASRLQGSEAFF. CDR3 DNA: TGTGCCAGCAGGTTACAGGGGTCTGAAGCTTTCTTT.